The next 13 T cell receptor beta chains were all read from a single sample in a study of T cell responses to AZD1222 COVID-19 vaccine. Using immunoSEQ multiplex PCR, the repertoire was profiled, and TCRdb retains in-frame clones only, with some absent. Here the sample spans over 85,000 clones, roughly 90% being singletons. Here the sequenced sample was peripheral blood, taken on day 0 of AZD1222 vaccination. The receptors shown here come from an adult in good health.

The CDR3 here is CATKDAGGPAQHF. CDR3 DNA sequence: TGCGCCACTAAGGACGCGGGGGGGCCAGCCCAGCATTTT. The V and J genes are TRBV5-1 and TRBJ1-5; TRBD1 is a possible D gene (6 bases). CDR3 length: 13 amino acids. Germline lookup yields CDR1 SGHRS and CDR2 YFSETQ. V gave up 9 bases and J gave up 11 bases, with 21 bases separating them.

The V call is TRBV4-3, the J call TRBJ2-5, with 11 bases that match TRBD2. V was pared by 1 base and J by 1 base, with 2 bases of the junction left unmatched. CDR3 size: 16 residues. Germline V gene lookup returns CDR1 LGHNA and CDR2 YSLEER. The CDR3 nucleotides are TGCGCCAGCAGCCAAGCCGGGACTAGCGGCCAAGAGACCCAGTACTTC. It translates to CASSQAGTSGQETQYF.

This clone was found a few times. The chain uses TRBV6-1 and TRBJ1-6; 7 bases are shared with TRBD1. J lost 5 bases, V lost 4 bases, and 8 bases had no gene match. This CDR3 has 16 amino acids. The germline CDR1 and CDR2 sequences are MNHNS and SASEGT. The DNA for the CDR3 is TGTGCCAGCAGTGGAAACAGGGGATCTAATAATTCACCCCTCCACTTT. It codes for CASSGNRGSNNSPLHF.

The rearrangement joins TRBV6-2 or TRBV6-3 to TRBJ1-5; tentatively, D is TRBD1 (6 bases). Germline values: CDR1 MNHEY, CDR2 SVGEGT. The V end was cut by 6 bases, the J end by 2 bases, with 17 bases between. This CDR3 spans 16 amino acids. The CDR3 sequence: CASSLRGLGGNQPQHF. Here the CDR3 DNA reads TGTGCCAGCAGCTTAAGGGGGTTGGGTGGCAATCAGCCCCAGCATTTT.

The CDR3 loop reads CASAGTGPTLEQYF. In DNA, the CDR3 is TGTGCCAGTGCTGGGACAGGCCCTACTTTGGAGCAGTACTTC. The V call is TRBV11-1, the J call TRBJ2-7; TRBD1 matches at 8 bases. Germline CDR1 and CDR2: SGHAT and FQDESV (reference sequence). Losses at the gene ends were 9 bases for V and 7 bases for J; bases not matched to a gene: 14. This CDR3 has 14 residues.

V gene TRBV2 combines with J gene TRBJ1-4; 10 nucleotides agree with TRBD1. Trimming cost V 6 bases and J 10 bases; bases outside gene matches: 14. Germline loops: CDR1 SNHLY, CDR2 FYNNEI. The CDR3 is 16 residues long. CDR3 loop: CASSMILGTGEGKLFF. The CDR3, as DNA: TGTGCCAGCAGCATGATACTCGGGACAGGGGAGGGAAAACTGTTTTTT.

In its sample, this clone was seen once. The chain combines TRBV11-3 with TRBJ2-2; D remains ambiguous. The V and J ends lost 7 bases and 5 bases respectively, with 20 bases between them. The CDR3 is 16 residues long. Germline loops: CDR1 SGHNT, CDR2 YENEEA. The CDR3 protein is CASTRRSGVSTGELFF. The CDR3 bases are TGTGCCAGCACCCGACGGTCCGGAGTTTCAACCGGGGAGCTGTTTTTT.

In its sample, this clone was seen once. The CDR3 DNA sequence: TGTGCCAGCTCGCCCACACTAGCGGGGGGCTCCTACGAGCAGTACTTC. This translates into CASSPTLAGGSYEQYF. V is TRBV18 and J is TRBJ2-7; 12 nucleotides line up with TRBD2. Germline trimming cut 6 bases from V and 0 bases from J; bases unmatched to any gene: 6. The germline V gene has CDR1 KGHSH and CDR2 LQKENI. The length of the CDR3 is 16 residues.

CDR3 sequence (DNA): TGTGCCAGCAGTGCGCAGGGGAGTCCCGGGGAGCTGTTTTTT. The encoded protein is CASSAQGSPGELFF. This chain joins TRBV6-4 and TRBJ2-2; tentatively, D is TRBD1 (6 bases). Between the trimmed V and J ends, which lost 4 bases and 6 bases, there was a span of 12 bases. Germline values: CDR1 MRHNA, CDR2 SNTAGT. CDR3 length equals 14 residues.

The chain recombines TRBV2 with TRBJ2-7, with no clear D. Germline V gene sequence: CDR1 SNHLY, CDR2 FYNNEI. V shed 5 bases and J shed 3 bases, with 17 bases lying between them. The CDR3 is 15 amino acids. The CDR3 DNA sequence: TGTGCCAGCAGTTTTCTAAAAACGATAAACTACGAGCAGTACTTC. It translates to CASSFLKTINYEQYF.

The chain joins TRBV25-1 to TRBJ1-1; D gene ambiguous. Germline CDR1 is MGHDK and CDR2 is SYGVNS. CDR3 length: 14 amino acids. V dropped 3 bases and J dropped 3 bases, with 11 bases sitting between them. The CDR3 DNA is TGTGCCAGCAGTGAGGAGGGTAGGTACACTGAAGCTTTCTTT. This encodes CASSEEGRYTEAFF.

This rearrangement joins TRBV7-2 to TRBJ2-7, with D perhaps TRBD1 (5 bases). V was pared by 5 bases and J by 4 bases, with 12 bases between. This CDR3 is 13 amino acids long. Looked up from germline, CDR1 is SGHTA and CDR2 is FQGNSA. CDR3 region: CASSTPPGYEQYF. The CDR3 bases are TGTGCCAGCAGCACACCTCCAGGGTACGAGCAGTACTTC.

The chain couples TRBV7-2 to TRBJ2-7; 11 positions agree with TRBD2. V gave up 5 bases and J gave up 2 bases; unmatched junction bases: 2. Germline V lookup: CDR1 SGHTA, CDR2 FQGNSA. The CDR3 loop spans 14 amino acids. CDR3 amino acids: CASSRTSGPYEQYF. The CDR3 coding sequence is TGTGCCAGCAGCAGGACTAGCGGGCCCTACGAGCAGTACTTC.